This T cell receptor beta chain was sequenced for a study of T cells after yellow fever vaccination. Study-level results: The secondary T-cell response peaked on day 5, not day 15, but was weaker.

One entry per CDR3 protein results from TCRdb running MiXCR on the 5' RACE reads. The sample includes around 300,000 distinct CDR3 sequences, roughly 4.3% of them seen just once. This clonotype was seen a handful of times. Antigen unknown. This CDR3 region has 14 residues. J lost 7 bases, V lost 5 bases, and 10 bases had no gene match. The germline V gene has CDR1 MNHEY and CDR2 SMNVEV (reference sequence). Sequenced here: PBMCs, sampled 15 days after the yellow fever booster vaccination. This TCR derives from a man younger than 35 who received the YFV17D yellow fever vaccine. The V call is TRBV27, the J call TRBJ2-5; 7 bases are a match to TRBD1. The CDR3 nucleotides read TGTGCCAGCAGTCCCCCCGACAGGGAGCGGACCCAGTACTTC. Translating it yields CASSPPDRERTQYF.